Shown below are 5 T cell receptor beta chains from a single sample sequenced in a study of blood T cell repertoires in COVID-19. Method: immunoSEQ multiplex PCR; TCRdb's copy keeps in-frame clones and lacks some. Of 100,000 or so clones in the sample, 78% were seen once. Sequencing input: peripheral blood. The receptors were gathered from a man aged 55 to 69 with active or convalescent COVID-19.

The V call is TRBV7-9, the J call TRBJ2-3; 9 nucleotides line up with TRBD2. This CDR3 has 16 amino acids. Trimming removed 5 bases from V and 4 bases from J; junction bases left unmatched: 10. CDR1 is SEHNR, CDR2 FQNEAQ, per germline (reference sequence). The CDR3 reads CASSPSFSGSADTQYF. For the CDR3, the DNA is TGTGCCAGCAGCCCCTCCTTTAGCGGGAGTGCAGATACGCAGTATTTT.

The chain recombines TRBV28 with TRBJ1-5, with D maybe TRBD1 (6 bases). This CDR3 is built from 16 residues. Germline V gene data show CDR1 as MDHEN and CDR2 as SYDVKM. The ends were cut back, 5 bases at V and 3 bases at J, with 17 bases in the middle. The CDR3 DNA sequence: TGTGCCAGCAGTCCCGGGGTCGGGGGGCTCAATCAGCCCCAGCATTTT. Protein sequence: CASSPGVGGLNQPQHF.

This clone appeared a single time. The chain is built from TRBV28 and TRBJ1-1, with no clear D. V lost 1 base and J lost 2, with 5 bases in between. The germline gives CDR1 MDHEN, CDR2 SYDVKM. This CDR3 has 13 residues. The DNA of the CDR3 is TGTGCCAGCAGTTTATTGGCTAACACTGAAGCTTTCTTT. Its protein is CASSLLANTEAFF.

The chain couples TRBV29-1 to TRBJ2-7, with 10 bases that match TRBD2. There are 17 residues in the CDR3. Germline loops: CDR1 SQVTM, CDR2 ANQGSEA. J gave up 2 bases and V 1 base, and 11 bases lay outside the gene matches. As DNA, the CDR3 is TGCAGCGTTGAAGGCGGGGATAGCGGGAGGTTGCCCTACGAGCAGTACTTC. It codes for CSVEGGDSGRLPYEQYF.

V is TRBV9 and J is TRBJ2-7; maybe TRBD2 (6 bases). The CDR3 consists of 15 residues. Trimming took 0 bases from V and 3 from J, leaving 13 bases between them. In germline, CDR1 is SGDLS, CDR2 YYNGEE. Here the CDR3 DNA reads TGTGCCAGCAGCGTAGGGGTAGGGGAGGACTACGAGCAGTACGTC. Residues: CASSVGVGEDYEQYV.